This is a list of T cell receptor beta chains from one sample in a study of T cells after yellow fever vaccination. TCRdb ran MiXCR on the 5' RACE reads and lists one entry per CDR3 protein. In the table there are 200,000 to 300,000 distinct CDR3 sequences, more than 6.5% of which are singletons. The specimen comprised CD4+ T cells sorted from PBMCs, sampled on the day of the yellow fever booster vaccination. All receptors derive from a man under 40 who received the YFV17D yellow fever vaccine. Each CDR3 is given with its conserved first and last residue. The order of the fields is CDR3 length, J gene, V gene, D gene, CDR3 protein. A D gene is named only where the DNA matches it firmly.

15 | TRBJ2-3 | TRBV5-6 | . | CASSMTGTLTDTQYF
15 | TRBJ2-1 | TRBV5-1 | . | CASTRDGGSYNEQFF
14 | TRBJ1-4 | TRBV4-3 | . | CASSQSPSNEKLFF
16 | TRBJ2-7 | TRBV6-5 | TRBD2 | CASRHGTSGRSYEQYF
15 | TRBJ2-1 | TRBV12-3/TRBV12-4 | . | CASNTLLRDSNEQFF
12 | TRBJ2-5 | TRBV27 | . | CASSVTSGTQYF
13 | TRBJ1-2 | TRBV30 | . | CAWSLDRGYGYTF
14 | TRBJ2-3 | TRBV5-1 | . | CASTPERLTDTQYF
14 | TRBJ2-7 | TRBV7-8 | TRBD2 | CASSLLAGGGEQYF
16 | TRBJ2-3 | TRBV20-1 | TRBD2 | CCARDELAGGRDTQYF
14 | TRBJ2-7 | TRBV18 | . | CASSPGDRAYEQYF
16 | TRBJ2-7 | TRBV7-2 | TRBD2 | CASSLVGGRSSYEQYF
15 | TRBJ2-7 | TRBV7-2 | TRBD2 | CASSSQAGEGYEQYF
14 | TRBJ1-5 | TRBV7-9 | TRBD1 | CASSPGTGDSFWHF
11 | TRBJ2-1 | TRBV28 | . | CASSGYNEQFF
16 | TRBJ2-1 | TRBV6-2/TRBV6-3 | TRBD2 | CASAYWREARNNEQFF
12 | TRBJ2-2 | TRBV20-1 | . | CSAGHHLGELFF
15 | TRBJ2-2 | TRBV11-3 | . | CASSQEGLPAGELFF
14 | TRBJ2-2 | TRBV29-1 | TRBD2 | CSARGLAGTGELFF
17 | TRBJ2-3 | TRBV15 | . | CATSRDPPLGNTDTQYF
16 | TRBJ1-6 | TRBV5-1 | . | CASSLQGPGYNSPLHF
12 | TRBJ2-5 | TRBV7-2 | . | CASSGVGQTQYF
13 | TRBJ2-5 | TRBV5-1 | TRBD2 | CASRWREDETQYF
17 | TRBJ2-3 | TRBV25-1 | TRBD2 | CASSEHSAGGSTDTQYF
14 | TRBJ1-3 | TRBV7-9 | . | CASSPPASGNTIYF